The sequence of this T cell receptor beta chain was determined in a study of a mutant IDH1 vaccine in newly diagnosed glioma. The overall study: Antecedent treatment encompassed radiotherapy, temozolomide, or their combination; the majority received both. Study observations and caveats: Seemingly, pseudoprogression had no relation to changes in the top peripheral T cell clonotypes. Vaccine-induced responses were seen in roughly 93% of patients, spanning several MHC alleles.

Comments on this clone: As yet, its antigen is unknown.

The repertoire was sequenced with immunoSEQ multiplex PCR; TCRdb's copy has only in-frame clones and lacks some. The data contain under 90,000 clones, more than 65% of them singletons. Germline V lookup: CDR1 MNHEY, CDR2 SVGAGI. This CDR3 has 14 amino acids. Between the trimmed V and J ends, which lost 5 bases and 1 base, there was a span of 9 bases. As to time point: baseline, week 1 (first vaccination visit). Specified treatment: pre-vaccination baseline after standard-of-care therapy. Donors had new IDH1-mutant astrocytomas of WHO grade 3 or 4 (ATRX-lost). Source: PBMCs, taken from a glioma patient treated with radiotherapy, temozolomide or both. The receptor's source is a man in his forties or fifties with glioma. V and J are TRBV6-5 and TRBJ1-5; D ambiguous. In DNA form, the CDR3 reads TGTGCCAGCAGTCGCCTGAGGAGCAATCAGCCCCAGCATTTT. It translates to CASSRLRSNQPQHF.